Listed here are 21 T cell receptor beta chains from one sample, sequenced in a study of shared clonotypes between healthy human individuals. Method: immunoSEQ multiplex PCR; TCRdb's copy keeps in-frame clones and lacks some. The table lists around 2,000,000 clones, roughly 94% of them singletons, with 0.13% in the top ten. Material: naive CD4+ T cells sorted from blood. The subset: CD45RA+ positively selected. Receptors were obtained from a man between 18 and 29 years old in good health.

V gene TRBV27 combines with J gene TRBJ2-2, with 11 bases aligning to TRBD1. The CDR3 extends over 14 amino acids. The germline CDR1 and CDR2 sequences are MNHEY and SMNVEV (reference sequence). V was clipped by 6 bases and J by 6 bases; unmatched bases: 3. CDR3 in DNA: TGTGCCAGCAGCAGGGACAGGGGGGCCGGGGAGCTGTTTTTT. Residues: CASSRDRGAGELFF.

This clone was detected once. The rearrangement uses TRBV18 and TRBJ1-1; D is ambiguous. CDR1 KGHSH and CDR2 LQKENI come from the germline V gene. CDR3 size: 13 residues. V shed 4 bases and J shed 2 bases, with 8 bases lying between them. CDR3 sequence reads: CASSRARNTEAFF. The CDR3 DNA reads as TGTGCCAGCTCACGCGCCAGAAACACTGAAGCTTTCTTT.

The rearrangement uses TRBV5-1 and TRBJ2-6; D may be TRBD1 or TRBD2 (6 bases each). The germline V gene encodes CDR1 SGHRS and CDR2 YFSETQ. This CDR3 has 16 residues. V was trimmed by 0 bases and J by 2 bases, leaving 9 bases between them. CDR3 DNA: TGCGCCAGCAGCTTGGATGGGGGGCCTGGGGCCAACGTCCTGACTTTC. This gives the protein CASSLDGGPGANVLTF.

CDR3 loop: CASRGLGGLGEQYF. For the CDR3, the DNA is TGTGCCAGTAGGGGGCTAGGAGGACTCGGCGAGCAGTACTTC. The chain joins TRBV19 to TRBJ2-7; D may match TRBD1 or TRBD2 (5 bases each). Trimming stripped 6 bases from V and 6 bases from J, with 18 bases between. Looked up from germline, CDR1 is LNHDA and CDR2 is SQIVND (reference sequence). The CDR3 runs 14 residues.

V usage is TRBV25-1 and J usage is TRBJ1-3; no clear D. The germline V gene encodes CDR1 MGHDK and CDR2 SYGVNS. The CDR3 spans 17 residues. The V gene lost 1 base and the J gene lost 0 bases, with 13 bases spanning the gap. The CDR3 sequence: CASSESGRQLSGNTIYF. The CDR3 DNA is TGTGCCAGCAGTGAATCTGGGCGGCAGCTCTCTGGAAACACCATATATTTT. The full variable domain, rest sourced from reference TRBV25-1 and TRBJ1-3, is EADIYQTPRYLVIGTGKKITLECSQTMGHDKMYWYQQDPGMELHLIHYSYGVNSTEKGDLSSESTVSRIRTEHFPLTLESARPSHTSQYLCASSESGRQLSGNTIYFGEGSWLTVV.

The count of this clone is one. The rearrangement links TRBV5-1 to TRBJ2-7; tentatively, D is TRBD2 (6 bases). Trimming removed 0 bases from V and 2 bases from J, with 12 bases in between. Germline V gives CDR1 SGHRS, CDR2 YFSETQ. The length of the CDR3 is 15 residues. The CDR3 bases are TGCGCCAGCAGCTTGGGCGGGACTCAAACCTACGAGCAGTACTTC. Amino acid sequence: CASSLGGTQTYEQYF.

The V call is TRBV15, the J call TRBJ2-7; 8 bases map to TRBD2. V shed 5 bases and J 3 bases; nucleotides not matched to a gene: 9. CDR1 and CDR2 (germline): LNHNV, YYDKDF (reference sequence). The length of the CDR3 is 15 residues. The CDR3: CATSVRLAYLYEQYF. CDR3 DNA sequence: TGTGCCACCAGCGTTCGACTAGCGTACCTCTACGAGCAGTACTTC. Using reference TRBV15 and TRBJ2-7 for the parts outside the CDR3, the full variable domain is DAMVIQNPRYQVTQFGKPVTLSCSQTLNHNVMYWYQQKSSQAPKLLFHYYDKDFNNEADTPDNFQSRRPNTSFCFLDIRSPGLGDTAMYLCATSVRLAYLYEQYFGPGTRLTVT.

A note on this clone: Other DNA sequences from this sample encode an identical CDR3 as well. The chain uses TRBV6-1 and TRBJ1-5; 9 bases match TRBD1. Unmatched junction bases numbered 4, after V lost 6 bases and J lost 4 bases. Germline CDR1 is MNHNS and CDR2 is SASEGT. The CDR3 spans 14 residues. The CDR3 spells CASRGTGSNQPQHF. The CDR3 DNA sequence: TGTGCCAGCAGGGGGACAGGGTCGAATCAGCCCCAGCATTTT.

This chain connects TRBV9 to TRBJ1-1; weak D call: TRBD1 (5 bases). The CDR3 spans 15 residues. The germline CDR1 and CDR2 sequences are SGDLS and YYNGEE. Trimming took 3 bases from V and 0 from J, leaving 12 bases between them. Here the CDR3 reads CASSATALLNTEAFF. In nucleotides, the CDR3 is TGTGCCAGCAGCGCGACAGCACTCCTGAACACTGAAGCTTTCTTT.

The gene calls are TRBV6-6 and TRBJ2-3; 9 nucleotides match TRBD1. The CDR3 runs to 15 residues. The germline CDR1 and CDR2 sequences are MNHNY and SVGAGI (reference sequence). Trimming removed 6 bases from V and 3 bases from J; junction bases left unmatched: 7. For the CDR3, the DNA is TGTGCCAGCAGACCGACAGGGGGAGATACAGATACGCAGTATTTT. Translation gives CASRPTGGDTDTQYF.

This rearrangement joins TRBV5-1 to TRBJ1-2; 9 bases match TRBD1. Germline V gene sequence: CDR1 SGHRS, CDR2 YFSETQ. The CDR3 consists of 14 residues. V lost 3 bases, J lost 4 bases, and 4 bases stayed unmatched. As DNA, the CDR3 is TGCGCCAGCAGCTGGACAGGGGCGGGCTATGGCTACACCTTC. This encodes CASSWTGAGYGYTF.

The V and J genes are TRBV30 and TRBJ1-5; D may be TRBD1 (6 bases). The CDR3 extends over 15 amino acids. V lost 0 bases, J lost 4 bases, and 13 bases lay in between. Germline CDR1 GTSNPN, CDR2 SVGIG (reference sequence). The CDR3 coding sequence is TGTGCCTGGAGTGTATCGGGGGCCGGGAATCAGCCCCAGCATTTT. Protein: CAWSVSGAGNQPQHF.

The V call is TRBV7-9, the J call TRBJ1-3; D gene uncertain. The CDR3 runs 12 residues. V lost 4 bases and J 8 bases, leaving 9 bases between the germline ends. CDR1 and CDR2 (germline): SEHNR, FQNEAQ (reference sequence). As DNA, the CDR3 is TGTGCCAGCAGCTCCAACAGCGACACCATATATTTT. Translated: CASSSNSDTIYF.

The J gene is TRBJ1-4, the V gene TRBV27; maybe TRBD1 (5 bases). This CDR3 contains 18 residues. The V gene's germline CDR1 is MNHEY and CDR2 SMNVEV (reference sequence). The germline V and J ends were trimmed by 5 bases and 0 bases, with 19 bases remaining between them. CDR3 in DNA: TGTGCCAGCAGTACCGAGGGTCGGGGGGGGGCAACTAATGAAAAACTGTTTTTT. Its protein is CASSTEGRGGATNEKLFF.

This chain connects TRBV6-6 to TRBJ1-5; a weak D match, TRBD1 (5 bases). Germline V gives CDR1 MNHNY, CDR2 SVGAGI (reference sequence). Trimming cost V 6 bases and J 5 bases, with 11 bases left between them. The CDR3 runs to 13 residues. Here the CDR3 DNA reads TGTGCCAGCAGCCGACGCAGGGATCAGCCCCAGCATTTT. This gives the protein CASSRRRDQPQHF.

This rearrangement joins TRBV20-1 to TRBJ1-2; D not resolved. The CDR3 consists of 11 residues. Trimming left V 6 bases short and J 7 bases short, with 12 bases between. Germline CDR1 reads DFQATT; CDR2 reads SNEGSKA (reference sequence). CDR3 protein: CSAVPRAGYTF. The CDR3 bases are TGCAGTGCCGTCCCACGGGCTGGCTACACCTTC.

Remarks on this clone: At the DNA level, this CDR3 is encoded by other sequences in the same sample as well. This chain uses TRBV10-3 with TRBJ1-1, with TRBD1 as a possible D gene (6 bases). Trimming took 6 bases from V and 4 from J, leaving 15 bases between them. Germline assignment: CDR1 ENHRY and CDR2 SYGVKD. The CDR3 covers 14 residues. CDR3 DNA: TGTGCCATCAGCGACCTCCAGGGGAGCACTGAAGCTTTCTTT. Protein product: CAISDLQGSTEAFF.

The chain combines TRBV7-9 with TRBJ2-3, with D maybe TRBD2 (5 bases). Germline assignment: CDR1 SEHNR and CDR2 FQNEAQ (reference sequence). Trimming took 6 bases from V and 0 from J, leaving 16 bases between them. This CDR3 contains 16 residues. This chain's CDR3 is CASSLSRRASTDTQYF. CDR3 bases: TGTGCCAGCAGTCTCAGTAGGCGGGCTAGCACAGATACGCAGTATTTT.

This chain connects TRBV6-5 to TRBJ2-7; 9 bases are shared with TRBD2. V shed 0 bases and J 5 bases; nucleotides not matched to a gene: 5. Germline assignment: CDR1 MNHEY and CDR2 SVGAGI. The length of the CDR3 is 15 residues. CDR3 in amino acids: CASSYSSGRINEQYF. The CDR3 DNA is TGTGCCAGCAGTTACTCGAGCGGGAGGATCAACGAGCAGTACTTC.

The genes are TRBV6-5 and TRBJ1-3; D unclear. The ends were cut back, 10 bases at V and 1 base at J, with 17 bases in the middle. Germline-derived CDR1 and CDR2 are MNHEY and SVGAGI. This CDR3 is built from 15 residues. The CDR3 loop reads CATRSLSDSGNTIYF. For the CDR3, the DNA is TGTGCCACCAGATCACTTTCGGATTCTGGAAACACCATATATTTT.

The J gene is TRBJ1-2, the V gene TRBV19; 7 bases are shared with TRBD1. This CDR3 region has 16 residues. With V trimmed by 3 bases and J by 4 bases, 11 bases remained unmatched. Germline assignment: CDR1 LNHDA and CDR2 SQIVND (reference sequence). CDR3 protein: CASSILETGAPYGYTF. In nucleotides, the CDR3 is TGTGCCAGTAGTATTTTAGAAACAGGGGCGCCCTATGGCTACACCTTC.